This entry concerns a single T cell receptor beta chain. Its target is unknown. This beta chain represents an off-target read in a library built for alpha chains; its size is of limited meaning. TCR alpha and beta CDR3 regions were amplified from RNA using iRepertoire nested multiplex PCR. For one-step reverse transcription and amplification, about 90-400 ng of tissue mRNA or PBMC total RNA was used. Each CDR3 protein gets one entry after TCRdb re-called the multiplex PCR reads with MiXCR. Its table lists about 27 distinct CDR3 sequences. The data originate from a study of glioma-infiltrating T cells. Study-wide results and limits: Gliomas, especially low-grade, showed above-expected tissue-blood divergence; non-neoplastic patients showed below. Tissue and blood shared very few CDR3 sequences.

Germline V lookup: CDR1 MNHEY, CDR2 SMNVEV (reference sequence). Trimming took 6 bases from V and 2 from J, leaving 16 bases between them. This CDR3 is 15 amino acids long. The specimen was glioma tissue, nonneoplastic brain tissue, or PBMCs (not recorded which). This clonotype was sampled from a human donor with low-grade glioma or glioblastoma, undergoing nonglioma brain surgery, or in good health (not recorded which). The chain carries TRBV27 and TRBJ2-5; D possibly corresponds to TRBD1 (5 bases). The CDR3: CASSRRQPLQETQYF. The CDR3 nucleotides are TGTGCCAGCAGCCGCCGACAGCCTTTACAAGAGACCCAGTACTTC.